The clone carrying this T cell receptor beta chain has ten or more counts. The data stem from a study of glioma-infiltrating T cells. Amplification of TCR alpha and beta CDR3 regions from RNA used iRepertoire nested multiplex PCR. TCRdb re-analysed the multiplex PCR reads in MiXCR, keeping a single row per CDR3 protein. The repertoire holds tens of thousands of distinct CDR3 sequences, around 42% seen once, with under 40% in the top ten. V was clipped by 2 bases and J by 3 bases, with 5 bases between them. The CDR3 consists of 12 residues. Germline-derived CDR1 and CDR2 are SGHRS and YFSETQ. The chain joins TRBV5-1 to TRBJ1-1; no definite D call. The clonotype comes from a human donor with low-grade glioma or glioblastoma, undergoing nonglioma brain surgery, or in good health (not recorded which). Material: glioma tissue, nonneoplastic brain tissue, or PBMCs (not recorded which). The CDR3 DNA reads TGCGCCAGCAGCTTTGGGGACACTGAAGCTTTCTTT. Translation gives CASSFGDTEAFF.